These 23 T cell receptor beta chains came from one sample sequenced in a study of CD8+CD57+ T cells in acquired aplastic anemia. CD8+CD57+ cell expansion had been shown by flow cytometry in patients chosen for sequencing. Investigators profiled TCR beta VDJ and CDR3 from genomic DNA template. TCRdb reanalysed the reads using MiXCR and keeps one entry per CDR3 protein. The sample carries roughly 500,000 distinct CDR3 sequences, around 30% recorded once. Specimen: sorted CD4+, CD8+, or CD8+CD57+ T cells (not recorded which) from PBMCs. These receptors were collected from a human donor with aplastic anemia.

This clonotype has ten or more counts. V usage is TRBV20-1 and J usage is TRBJ1-6, with D unresolved. Germline CDR1 DFQATT, CDR2 SNEGSKA (reference sequence). Trimming removed 5 bases at V and 5 bases at J, with 19 bases between. CDR3 length: 16 amino acids. The CDR3 protein is CSALQHDNENNSPLHF. CDR3 bases: TGCAGTGCTCTACAACATGACAATGAGAATAATTCACCCCTCCACTTT.

In this sample, this clonotype turned up a few times. This chain joins TRBV10-3 and TRBJ2-5; 7 bases are shared with TRBD2. V gave up 10 bases and J gave up 5 bases; unmatched junction bases: 13. The CDR3 consists of 14 residues. Germline CDR1 is ENHRY and CDR2 is SYGVKD. The CDR3 bases are TGTGCCAGCAGCGTGGGGAGGGCATATGAGACCCAGTACTTC. This sequence encodes CASSVGRAYETQYF.

The genes are TRBV11-2 and TRBJ2-1; D might be TRBD1 or TRBD2, each matching 6 bases. The CDR3 extends over 16 amino acids. V was shortened by 11 bases and J by 1 base, with 21 bases between the two germline ends. Germline CDR1 is SGHAT and CDR2 is FQNNGV. CDR3 bases: TGTGCCTGGAATTCGGGGGCGACCATATCCTACAATGAGCAGTTCTTC. It yields the protein CAWNSGATISYNEQFF.

CDR3 amino acids: CASGRGSGETQYF. The DNA for the CDR3 is TGTGCCAGCGGCAGGGGTTCGGGGGAGACCCAGTACTTC. This sequence joins TRBV10-3 and TRBJ2-7; perhaps TRBD1 as D (6 bases). The end of the DNA is better explained by TRBJ2-5, so the J call may be wrong. This CDR3 has 13 amino acids. Germline loops: CDR1 ENHRY, CDR2 SYGVKD.

There are a few counts of this clonotype. The V call is TRBV6-5, the J call TRBJ1-1; no reliable D call. Germline loops: CDR1 MNHEY, CDR2 SVGAGI. The CDR3 has 15 amino acids. Trimming left V 0 bases short and J 0 bases short, with 8 bases between. CDR3 nucleotides: TGTGCCAGCAGTTACTCGGTACAGCTGAACACTGAAGCTTTCTTT. Amino acids: CASSYSVQLNTEAFF.

Regarding this clonotype: This may come from a read error, since a much larger clone is one base off. V gene TRBV7-3 combines with J gene TRBJ2-7; D is possibly TRBD1 (7 bases). The CDR3 totals 14 residues. CDR1 SGHTA and CDR2 FQGTGA come from the germline V gene. With 8 bases removed from V and 3 bases from J, the gap between germline ends came to 17 bases. The DNA of the CDR3 is TGTGCCAGCGGCAAGGACAGGAGGGGCTACGAGCAGTACTTC. It encodes CASGKDRRGYEQYF.

At least ten counts were recorded for this clonotype. The rearrangement uses TRBV20-1 and TRBJ1-2; maybe TRBD1 (6 bases). The CDR3 extends over 15 amino acids. V lost 8 bases to trimming and J lost 3 bases, with 22 bases between them. Germline loops: CDR1 DFQATT, CDR2 SNEGSKA (reference sequence). The CDR3 bases are TGCAGTACCAACTCGGACGCGGAGGGGGACTATGGCTACACCTTC. It encodes CSTNSDAEGDYGYTF.

The chain joins TRBV5-6 to TRBJ2-5, with 10 bases identical to TRBD2. Germline assignment: CDR1 SGHDT and CDR2 YYEEEE. This CDR3 region has 16 residues. Trimming cost V 0 bases and J 5 bases; bases outside gene matches: 7. CDR3 residues: CASSLALAGTRETQYF. The CDR3 DNA reads as TGTGCCAGCAGCTTGGCACTAGCGGGAACTCGGGAGACCCAGTACTTC.

This clonotype was picked up many times. J is TRBJ2-1 and V is TRBV15; a possible D gene is TRBD2 (6 bases). The CDR3 contains 15 residues. V was shortened by 3 bases and J by 3 bases, with 12 bases between the two germline ends. Germline V gene data show CDR1 as LNHNV and CDR2 as YYDKDF (reference sequence). The CDR3 loop reads CATSRLRGSYNEQFF. DNA for the CDR3: TGTGCCACCAGCAGGCTGCGGGGCAGCTACAATGAGCAGTTCTTC.

This clonotype was observed at least ten times. This chain joins TRBV15 and TRBJ2-1; D ambiguous. This CDR3 is built from 13 residues. The V end was cut by 0 bases, the J end by 10 bases, with 10 bases between. Looked up from germline, CDR1 is LNHNV and CDR2 is YYDKDF (reference sequence). The CDR3 nucleotides read TGTGCCACCAGCAGAGATCCCCCTGGAGAGCAGTTCTTC. Encoded protein: CATSRDPPGEQFF.

The chain links TRBV7-9 to TRBJ1-2; D is undetermined. The germline V gene encodes CDR1 SEHNR and CDR2 FQNEAQ (reference sequence). This CDR3 comprises 13 residues. V was trimmed by 5 bases and J by 3 bases, leaving 10 bases between them. The CDR3 spells CASSRDGYYGYTF. CDR3 DNA sequence: TGTGCCAGCAGCCGAGATGGGTACTATGGCTACACCTTC. The complete variable domain, with remaining parts taken from reference TRBV7-9 and TRBJ1-2, reads DTGVSQNPRHKITKRGQNVTFRCDPISEHNRLYWYRQTLGQGPEFLTYFQNEAQLEKSRLLSDRFSAERPKGSFSTLEIQRTEQGDSAMYLCASSRDGYYGYTFGSGTRLTVV.

This sequence joins TRBV10-2 and TRBJ2-7; 7 bases agree with TRBD2. This CDR3 region has 17 residues. In germline, CDR1 is WSHSY, CDR2 SAAADI. V was pared by 3 bases and J by 3 bases, with 14 bases of the junction left unmatched. The CDR3 protein is CASSDGRVSPKDYEQYF. Written as DNA, the CDR3 is TGCGCCAGCAGTGATGGGAGGGTATCCCCCAAGGACTACGAGCAGTACTTC.

This clonotype was counted ten times or more. The rearrangement uses TRBV2 and TRBJ2-7, with a tentative D call TRBD1 (5 bases). CDR1 and CDR2 from the germline V gene are SNHLY and FYNNEI. The ends were cut back, 4 bases at V and 3 bases at J, with 7 bases in the middle. The CDR3 loop spans 12 amino acids. The CDR3 protein is CASSGDSYEQYF. The CDR3 DNA reads TGTGCCAGCAGTGGCGACAGCTACGAGCAGTACTTC.

This clonotype appeared many times. V and J are TRBV7-9 and TRBJ2-7, with D tentatively TRBD1 (7 bases). Germline CDR1 and CDR2: SEHNR and FQNEAQ (reference sequence). V was cut by 3 bases and J by 5 bases, with 20 bases left in between. The CDR3 sequence is 16 residues long. The CDR3 bases are TGTGCCAGCAGCTTCCATAGACAGGGAGGAATCCACGAGCAGTACTTC. Its protein is CASSFHRQGGIHEQYF.

This clonotype was seen once. The chain links TRBV29-1 to TRBJ2-1; D unclear. The CDR3 runs to 12 residues. V lost 5 bases and J lost 8, with 13 bases in between. Germline values: CDR1 SQVTM, CDR2 ANQGSEA. The CDR3 DNA reads TGCAGCGTTCCTGGGTATGGGGATGAGCAGTTCTTC. Translated: CSVPGYGDEQFF.

In its sample, this clonotype was seen many times. The chain employs TRBV10-3 and TRBJ1-1, with D hard to call. V dropped 10 bases and J dropped 1 base, with 7 bases sitting between them. This CDR3 is 11 amino acids long. The germline CDR1 and CDR2 sequences are ENHRY and SYGVKD. The CDR3 spells CATQKNTEAFF. CDR3 sequence (DNA): TGTGCCACCCAGAAGAACACTGAAGCTTTCTTT.

This clonotype was seen many times. The chain joins TRBV12-3 or TRBV12-4 to TRBJ1-2, with D possibly being TRBD1 (6 bases). Between the trimmed V and J ends, which lost 6 bases and 7 bases, there was a span of 18 bases. The CDR3 contains 14 residues. Written as DNA, the CDR3 is TGTGCCAGCAGCACGAACAGGGATCGGGCTGGCTACACCTTC. This gives the protein CASSTNRDRAGYTF.

V usage is TRBV7-3 and J usage is TRBJ2-7; D may correspond to TRBD1 or TRBD2 (5 bases each). This CDR3 region has 12 residues. The germline V gene encodes CDR1 SGHTA and CDR2 FQGTGA. V was pared by 4 bases and J by 7 bases, with 11 bases between. The CDR3 DNA sequence: TGTGCCAGCAGCTCTGGGGGTAGTGAGCAGTACTTC. The encoded protein is CASSSGGSEQYF. Full variable domain (rest looked up from reference TRBV7-3 and TRBJ2-7): GAGVSQTPSNKVTEKGKYVELRCDPISGHTALYWYRQSLGQGPEFLIYFQGTGAADDSGLPNDRFFAVRPEGSVSTLKIQRTERGDSAVYLCASSSGGSEQYFGPGTRLTVT.

The chain combines TRBV5-1 with TRBJ1-1; possible D gene TRBD1, 6 bases. Looked up from germline, CDR1 is SGHRS and CDR2 is YFSETQ. The length of the CDR3 is 16 residues. The V end was cut by 0 bases, the J end by 0 bases, with 12 bases between. The CDR3 bases are TGCGCCAGCAGCTTGGTTGCAGGGGCCTTGAACACTGAAGCTTTCTTT. This translates into CASSLVAGALNTEAFF.

The chain combines TRBV25-1 with TRBJ1-2; 12 bases match TRBD1. The germline CDR1 and CDR2 sequences are MGHDK and SYGVNS. The CDR3 covers 14 residues. V shed 7 bases and J 5 bases; nucleotides not matched to a gene: 5. CDR3 in amino acids: CASTMGQGAYGYTF. The CDR3 coding sequence is TGTGCCAGCACTATGGGACAGGGGGCTTATGGCTACACCTTC.

This chain uses TRBV10-3 with TRBJ2-7, with TRBD2 as a possible D gene (5 bases). With 10 bases removed from V and 0 bases from J, the gap between germline ends came to 16 bases. Looked up from germline, CDR1 is ENHRY and CDR2 is SYGVKD. The CDR3 spans 14 residues. The CDR3 coding sequence is TGTGCCAGCAATACCGGGGAACGCTCCTACGAGCAGTACTTC. It encodes CASNTGERSYEQYF.

In this sample, this clonotype turned up many times. The rearrangement uses TRBV10-3 and TRBJ2-7; 11 nucleotides agree with TRBD1. The CDR3 has 15 residues. Germline V gene sequence: CDR1 ENHRY, CDR2 SYGVKD. V was pared by 10 bases and J by 4 bases, with 12 bases of the junction left unmatched. CDR3 amino acids: CASQDRGQGVYEQYF. The DNA of the CDR3 is TGTGCCAGCCAGGACAGGGGGCAGGGTGTGTACGAGCAGTACTTC.

This clonotype has only a few counts. The chain couples TRBV2 to TRBJ1-2; D gene unclear. V lost 7 bases and J 1 base, leaving 16 bases between the germline ends. The CDR3 is 15 residues long. Germline V lookup: CDR1 SNHLY, CDR2 FYNNEI. CDR3 bases: TGTGCCAGCAACATGGGCCCCCTATATAACTATGGCTACACCTTC. It specifies CASNMGPLYNYGYTF. Together with reference TRBV2 and TRBJ1-2, the CDR3 gives the full variable domain: EPEVTQTPSHQVTQMGQEVILRCVPISNHLYFYWYRQILGQKVEFLVSFYNNEISEKSEIFDDQFSVERPDGSNFTLKIRSTKLEDSAMYFCASNMGPLYNYGYTFGSGTRLTVV.